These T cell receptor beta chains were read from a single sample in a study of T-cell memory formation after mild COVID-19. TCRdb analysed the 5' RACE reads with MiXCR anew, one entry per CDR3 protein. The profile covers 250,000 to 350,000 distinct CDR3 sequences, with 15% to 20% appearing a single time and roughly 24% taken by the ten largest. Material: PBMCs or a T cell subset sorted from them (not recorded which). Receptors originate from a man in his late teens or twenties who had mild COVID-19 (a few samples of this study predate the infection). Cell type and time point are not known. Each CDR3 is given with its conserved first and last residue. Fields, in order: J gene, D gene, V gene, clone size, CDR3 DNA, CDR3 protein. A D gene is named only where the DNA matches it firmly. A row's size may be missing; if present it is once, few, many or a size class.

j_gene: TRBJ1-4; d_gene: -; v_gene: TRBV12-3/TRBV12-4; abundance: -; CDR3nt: TGTGCCAGCAGTTCTCAGACGGGGCCTAATGAAAAACTGTTTTTT; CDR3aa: CASSSQTGPNEKLFF
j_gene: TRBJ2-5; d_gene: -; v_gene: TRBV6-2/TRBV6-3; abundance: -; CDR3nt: TGTGCCAGCAGTTATGGGGCAGCCCTTCGGGAGACCCAGTACTTC; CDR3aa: CASSYGAALRETQYF
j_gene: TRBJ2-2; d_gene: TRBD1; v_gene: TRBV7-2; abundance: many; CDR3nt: TGTGCCAGCAGCCCGGGACAGGGCGGCACCGGGGAGCTGTTTTTT; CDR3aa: CASSPGQGGTGELFF
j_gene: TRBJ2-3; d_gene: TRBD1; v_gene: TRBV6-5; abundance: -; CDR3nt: TGTGCCAGCAGTTCCGGGACAGTAGATACGCAGTATTTT; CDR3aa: CASSSGTVDTQYF
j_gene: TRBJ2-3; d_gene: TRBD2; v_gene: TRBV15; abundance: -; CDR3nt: TGTGCCACCAGCTCCCGACTAGCGAGGAACACAGATACGCAGTATTTT; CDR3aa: CATSSRLARNTDTQYF
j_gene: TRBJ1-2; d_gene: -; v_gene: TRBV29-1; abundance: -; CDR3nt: TGCAGCGTTGAGACTCGGGCTTGGGGCTACACCTTC; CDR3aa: CSVETRAWGYTF
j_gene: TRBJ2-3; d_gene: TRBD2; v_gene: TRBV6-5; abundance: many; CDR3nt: TGTGCCAGCAGTTACTCGACTAGCGTACTCACAGATACGCAGTATTTT; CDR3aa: CASSYSTSVLTDTQYF
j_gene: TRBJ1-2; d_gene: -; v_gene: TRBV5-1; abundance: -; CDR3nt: TGCGCCAGCAGCTTCAGTGACAGAGGCTACACCTTC; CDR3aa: CASSFSDRGYTF
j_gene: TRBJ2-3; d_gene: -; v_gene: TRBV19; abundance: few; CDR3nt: TGTGCCAGTAGGAATAGGGGGGGGAGCACAGATACGCAGTATTTT; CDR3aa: CASRNRGGSTDTQYF
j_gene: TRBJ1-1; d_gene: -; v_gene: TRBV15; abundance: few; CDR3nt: TGTGCCACCAGAAAAGATCAGGGAGAGTACACTGAAGCTTTCTTT; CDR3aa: CATRKDQGEYTEAFF